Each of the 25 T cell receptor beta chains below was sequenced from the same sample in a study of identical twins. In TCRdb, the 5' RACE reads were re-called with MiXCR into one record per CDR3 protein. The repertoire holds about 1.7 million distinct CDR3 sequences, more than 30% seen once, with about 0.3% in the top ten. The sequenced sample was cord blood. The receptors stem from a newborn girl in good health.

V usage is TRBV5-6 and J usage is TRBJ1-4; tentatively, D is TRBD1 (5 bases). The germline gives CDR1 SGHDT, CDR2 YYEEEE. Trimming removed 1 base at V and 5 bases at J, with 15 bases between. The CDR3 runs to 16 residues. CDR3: CASSLRSGQHNEKLFF. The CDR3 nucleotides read TGTGCCAGCAGCTTGAGGTCAGGGCAGCACAATGAAAAACTGTTTTTT.

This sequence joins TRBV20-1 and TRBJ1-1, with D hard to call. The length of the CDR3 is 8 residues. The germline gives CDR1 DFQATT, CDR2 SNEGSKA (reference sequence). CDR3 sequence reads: CRWTEAFF. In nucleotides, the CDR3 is TGCAGGTGGACTGAAGCTTTCTTT.

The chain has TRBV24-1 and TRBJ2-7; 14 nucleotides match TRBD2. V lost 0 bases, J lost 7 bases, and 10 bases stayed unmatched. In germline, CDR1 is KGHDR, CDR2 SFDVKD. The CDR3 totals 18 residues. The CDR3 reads CATSDLGTSGSLHNEQYF. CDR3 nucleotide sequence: TGTGCCACCAGTGATTTGGGGACTAGCGGGAGCCTCCACAATGAGCAGTACTTC.

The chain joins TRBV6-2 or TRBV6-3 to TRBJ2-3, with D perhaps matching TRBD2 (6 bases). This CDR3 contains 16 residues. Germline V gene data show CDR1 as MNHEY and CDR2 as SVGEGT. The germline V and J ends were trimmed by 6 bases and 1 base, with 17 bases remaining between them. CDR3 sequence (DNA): TGTGCCAGCAGCACAGACCGGGACTGGGGCACAGATACGCAGTATTTT. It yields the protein CASSTDRDWGTDTQYF.

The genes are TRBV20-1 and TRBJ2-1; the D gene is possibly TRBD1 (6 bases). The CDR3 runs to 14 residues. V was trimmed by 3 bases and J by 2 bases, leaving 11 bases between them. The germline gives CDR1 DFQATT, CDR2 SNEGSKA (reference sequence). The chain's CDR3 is CSARLGTTYNEQFF. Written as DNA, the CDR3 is TGCAGTGCTAGGCTCGGGACAACCTACAATGAGCAGTTCTTC.

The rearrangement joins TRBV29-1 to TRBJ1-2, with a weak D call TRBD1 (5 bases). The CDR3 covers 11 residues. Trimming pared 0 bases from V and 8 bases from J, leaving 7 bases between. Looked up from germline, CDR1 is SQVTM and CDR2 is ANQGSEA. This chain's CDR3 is CSVEDPGGYTF. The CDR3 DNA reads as TGCAGCGTTGAAGATCCAGGGGGCTACACCTTC.

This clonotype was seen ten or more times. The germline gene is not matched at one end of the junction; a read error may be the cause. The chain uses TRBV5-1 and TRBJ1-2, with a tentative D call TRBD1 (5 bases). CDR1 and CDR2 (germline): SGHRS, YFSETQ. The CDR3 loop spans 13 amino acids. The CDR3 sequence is CASSLEAGNGYTF. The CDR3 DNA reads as TGTGCCAGCAGTTTAGAGGCAGGGAATGGCTACACCTTC. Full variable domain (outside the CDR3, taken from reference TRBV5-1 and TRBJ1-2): KAGVTQTPRYLIKTRGQQVTLSCSPISGHRSVSWYQQTPGQGLQFLFEYFSETQRNKGNFPGRFSGRQFSNSRSEMNVSTLELGDSALYLCASSLEAGNGYTFGSGTRLTVV.

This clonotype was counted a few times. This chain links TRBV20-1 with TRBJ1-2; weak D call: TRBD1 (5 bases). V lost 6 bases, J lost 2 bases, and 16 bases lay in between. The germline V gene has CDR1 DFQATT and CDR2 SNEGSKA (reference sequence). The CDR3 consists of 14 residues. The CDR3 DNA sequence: TGCAGTGCCCCCCGCAGGGCCCCAAACTATGGCTACACCTTC. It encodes CSAPRRAPNYGYTF.

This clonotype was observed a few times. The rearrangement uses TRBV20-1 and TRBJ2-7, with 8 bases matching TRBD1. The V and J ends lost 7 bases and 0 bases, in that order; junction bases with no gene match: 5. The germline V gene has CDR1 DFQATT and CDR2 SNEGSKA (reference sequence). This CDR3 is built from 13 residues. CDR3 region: CSGVDRVSYEQYF. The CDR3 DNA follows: TGCAGTGGAGTGGACAGGGTCTCCTACGAGCAGTACTTC.

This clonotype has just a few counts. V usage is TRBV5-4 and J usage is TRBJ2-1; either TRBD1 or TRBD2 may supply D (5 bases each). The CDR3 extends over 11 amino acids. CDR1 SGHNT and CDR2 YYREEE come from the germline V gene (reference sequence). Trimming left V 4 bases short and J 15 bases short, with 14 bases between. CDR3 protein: CASSQNGARFF. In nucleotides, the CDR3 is TGTGCCAGCAGCCAAAACGGGGCCCGGTTCTTC.

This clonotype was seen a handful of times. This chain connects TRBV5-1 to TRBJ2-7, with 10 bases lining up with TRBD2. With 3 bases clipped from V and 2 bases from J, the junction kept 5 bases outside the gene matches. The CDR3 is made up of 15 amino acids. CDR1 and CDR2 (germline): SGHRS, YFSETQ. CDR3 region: CASSSTSGATYEQYF. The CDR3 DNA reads TGCGCCAGCAGCTCTACTAGCGGGGCCACCTACGAGCAGTACTTC.

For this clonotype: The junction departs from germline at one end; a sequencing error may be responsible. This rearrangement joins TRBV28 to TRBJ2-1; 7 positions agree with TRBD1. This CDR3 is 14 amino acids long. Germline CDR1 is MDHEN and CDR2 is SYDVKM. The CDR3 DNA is TGTGCCAGCAGTTACCCGGGACAGAACAATGAGCGGTTCTTC. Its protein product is CASSYPGQNNERFF.

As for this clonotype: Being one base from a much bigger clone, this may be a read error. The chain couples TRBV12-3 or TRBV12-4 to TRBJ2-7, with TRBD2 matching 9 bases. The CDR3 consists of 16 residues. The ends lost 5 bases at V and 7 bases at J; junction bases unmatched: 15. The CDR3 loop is CASSPIKRGAHNEQYF. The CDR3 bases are TGTGCCAGCAGTCCCATCAAGCGGGGGGCACACAATGAGCAGTACTTC.

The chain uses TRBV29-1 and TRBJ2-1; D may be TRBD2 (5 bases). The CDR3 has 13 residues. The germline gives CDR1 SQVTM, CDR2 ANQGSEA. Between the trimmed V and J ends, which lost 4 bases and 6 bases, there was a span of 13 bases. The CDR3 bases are TGCAGCGTTGGAAAACTACTAGGCAATGAGCAGTTCTTC. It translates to CSVGKLLGNEQFF.

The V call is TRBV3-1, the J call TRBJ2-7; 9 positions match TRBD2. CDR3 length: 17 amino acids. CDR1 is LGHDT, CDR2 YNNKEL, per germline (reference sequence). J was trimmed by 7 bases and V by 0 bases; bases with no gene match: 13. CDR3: CASSQEIFGLAYNEQYF. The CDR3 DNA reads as TGTGCCAGCAGCCAAGAAATTTTCGGACTAGCGTATAATGAGCAGTACTTC.

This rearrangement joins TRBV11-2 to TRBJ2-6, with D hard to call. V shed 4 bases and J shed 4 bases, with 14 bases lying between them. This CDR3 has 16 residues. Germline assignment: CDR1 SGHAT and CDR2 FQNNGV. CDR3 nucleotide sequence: TGTGCCAGCAGCTCCCTCGGCCCCGGGGGGGCCAACGTCCTGACTTTC. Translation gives CASSSLGPGGANVLTF. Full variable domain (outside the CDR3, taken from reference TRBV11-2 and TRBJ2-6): EAGVAQSPRYKIIEKRQSVAFWCNPISGHATLYWYQQILGQGPKLLIQFQNNGVVDDSQLPKDRFSAERLKGVDSTLKIQPAKLEDSAVYLCASSSLGPGGANVLTFGAGSRLTVL.

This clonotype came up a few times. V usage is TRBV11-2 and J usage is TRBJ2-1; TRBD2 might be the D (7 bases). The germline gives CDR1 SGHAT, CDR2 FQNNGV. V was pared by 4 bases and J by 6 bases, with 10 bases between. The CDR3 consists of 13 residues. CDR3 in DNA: TGTGCCAGCAGCTCCCGGGGGGCCAATGAGCAGTTCTTC. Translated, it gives CASSSRGANEQFF.

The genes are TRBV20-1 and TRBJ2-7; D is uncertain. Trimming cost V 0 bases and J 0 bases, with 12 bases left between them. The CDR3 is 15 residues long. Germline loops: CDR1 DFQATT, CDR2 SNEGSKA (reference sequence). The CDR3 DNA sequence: TGCAGTGCTAGAGATTTTAGGACCAGCTCCTACGAGCAGTACTTC. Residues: CSARDFRTSSYEQYF.

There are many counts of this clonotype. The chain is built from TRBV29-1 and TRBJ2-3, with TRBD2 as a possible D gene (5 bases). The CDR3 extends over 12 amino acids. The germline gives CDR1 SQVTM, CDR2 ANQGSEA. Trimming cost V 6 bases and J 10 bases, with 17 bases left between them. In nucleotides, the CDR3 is TGCAGCGTCGGAGGAGATAGCTGGGCGCAGTATTTT. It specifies CSVGGDSWAQYF.

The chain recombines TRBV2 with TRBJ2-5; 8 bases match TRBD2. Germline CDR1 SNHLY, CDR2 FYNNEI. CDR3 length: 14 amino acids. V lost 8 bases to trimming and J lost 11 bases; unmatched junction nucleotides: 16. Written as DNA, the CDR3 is TGTGCCAGCCTTCTAGCGGGCGCTATCGATGAGCAGTACTTC. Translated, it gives CASLLAGAIDEQYF. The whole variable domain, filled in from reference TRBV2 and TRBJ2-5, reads EPEVTQTPSHQVTQMGQEVILRCVPISNHLYFYWYRQILGQKVEFLVSFYNNEISEKSEIFDDQFSVERPDGSNFTLKIRSTKLEDSAMYFCASLLAGAIDEQYFGPGTRLLVL.

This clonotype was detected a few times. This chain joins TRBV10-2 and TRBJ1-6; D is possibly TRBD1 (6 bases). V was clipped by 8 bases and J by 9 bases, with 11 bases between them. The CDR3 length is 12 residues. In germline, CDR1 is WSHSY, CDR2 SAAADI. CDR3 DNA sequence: TGCGCCAGCGGGGAAGGGGGTTCACCCCTCCACTTT. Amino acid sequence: CASGEGGSPLHF.

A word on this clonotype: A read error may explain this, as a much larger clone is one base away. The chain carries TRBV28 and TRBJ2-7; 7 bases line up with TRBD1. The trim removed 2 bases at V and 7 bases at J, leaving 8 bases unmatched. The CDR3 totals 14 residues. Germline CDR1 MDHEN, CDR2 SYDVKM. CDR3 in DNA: TGTGCCAGCAGTTTAATAGGGGGCGCGAATGAGCAGTACTTC. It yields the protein CASSLIGGANEQYF.

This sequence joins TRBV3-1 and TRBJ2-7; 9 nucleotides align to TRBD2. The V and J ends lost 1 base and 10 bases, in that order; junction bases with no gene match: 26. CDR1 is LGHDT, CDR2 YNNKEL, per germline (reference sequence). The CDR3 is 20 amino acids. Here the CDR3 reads CASSQVDIWGSSGDQYTQYF. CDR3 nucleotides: TGTGCCAGCAGCCAAGTTGATATTTGGGGTTCTAGCGGGGACCAGTATACCCAGTACTTC.

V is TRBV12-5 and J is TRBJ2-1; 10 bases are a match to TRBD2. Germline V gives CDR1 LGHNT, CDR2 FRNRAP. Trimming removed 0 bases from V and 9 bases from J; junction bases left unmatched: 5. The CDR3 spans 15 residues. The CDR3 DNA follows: TGTGCTAGTGGTTTGGTAGCGGGGGGGTTTTTTGAGCAGTTCTTC. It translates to CASGLVAGGFFEQFF.

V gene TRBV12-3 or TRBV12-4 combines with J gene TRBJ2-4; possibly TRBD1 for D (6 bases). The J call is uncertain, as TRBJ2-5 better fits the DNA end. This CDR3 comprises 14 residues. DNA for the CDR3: TGTGCCAGCAGCCACAGAACAGGGTTAGAGACCCAGTACTTC. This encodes CASSHRTGLETQYF.